This T cell receptor (beta chain) was sequenced in a study of T cells after yellow fever vaccination. Each CDR3 protein gets one entry after TCRdb re-called the 5' RACE reads with MiXCR. The table shows more than 350,000 distinct CDR3 sequences, with roughly 11% occurring only once. This CDR3 has 13 amino acids. V was clipped by 4 bases and J by 6 bases, with 13 bases between them. Germline assignment: CDR1 SGHTA and CDR2 FQGNSA. This clonotype has only a few counts. The sample in question was PBMCs, obtained on the day of the first yellow fever vaccination. The clonotype comes from a man between 18 and 35 years old who received the YFV17D yellow fever vaccine. This chain uses TRBV7-2 with TRBJ2-7, with D uncertain. The CDR3 loop is CASSWIAPGEQYF. Here the CDR3 DNA reads TGTGCCAGCAGCTGGATAGCTCCCGGCGAGCAGTACTTC.